This TCR beta chain was sequenced for a study of blood T cell repertoires in COVID-19. The wider study: Some COVID-19 samples were acute and others convalescent; all came from the United States, Italy and Spain. Sources were T cells, B-cell-depleted T cells, or PBMCs; the material itself was cDNA or gDNA.

Donors were grouped by their self-reported clinical history. Each recovered donor of Cohort 3 presented with two negative PCRs, clearance, or symptom resolution. TCRdb keeps only in-frame clones here, not all; method: immunoSEQ multiplex PCR. The sample lists fewer than 300,000 clones; approximately 81% were seen once. The V and J ends lost 3 bases and 9 bases respectively, with 8 bases between them. The CDR3 runs 11 residues. The V and J genes are TRBV12-3 or TRBV12-4 and TRBJ1-1; weak D call: TRBD1 (6 bases). The receptor was derived from a woman between 45 and 65 years old who had recovered from COVID-19. Sequencing was carried out using PBMCs or T cells enriched from blood (not recorded which). CDR3 coding DNA: TGTGCCAGCAGTTTGGACAGACAAGCTTTCTTT. Amino acid sequence: CASSLDRQAFF.